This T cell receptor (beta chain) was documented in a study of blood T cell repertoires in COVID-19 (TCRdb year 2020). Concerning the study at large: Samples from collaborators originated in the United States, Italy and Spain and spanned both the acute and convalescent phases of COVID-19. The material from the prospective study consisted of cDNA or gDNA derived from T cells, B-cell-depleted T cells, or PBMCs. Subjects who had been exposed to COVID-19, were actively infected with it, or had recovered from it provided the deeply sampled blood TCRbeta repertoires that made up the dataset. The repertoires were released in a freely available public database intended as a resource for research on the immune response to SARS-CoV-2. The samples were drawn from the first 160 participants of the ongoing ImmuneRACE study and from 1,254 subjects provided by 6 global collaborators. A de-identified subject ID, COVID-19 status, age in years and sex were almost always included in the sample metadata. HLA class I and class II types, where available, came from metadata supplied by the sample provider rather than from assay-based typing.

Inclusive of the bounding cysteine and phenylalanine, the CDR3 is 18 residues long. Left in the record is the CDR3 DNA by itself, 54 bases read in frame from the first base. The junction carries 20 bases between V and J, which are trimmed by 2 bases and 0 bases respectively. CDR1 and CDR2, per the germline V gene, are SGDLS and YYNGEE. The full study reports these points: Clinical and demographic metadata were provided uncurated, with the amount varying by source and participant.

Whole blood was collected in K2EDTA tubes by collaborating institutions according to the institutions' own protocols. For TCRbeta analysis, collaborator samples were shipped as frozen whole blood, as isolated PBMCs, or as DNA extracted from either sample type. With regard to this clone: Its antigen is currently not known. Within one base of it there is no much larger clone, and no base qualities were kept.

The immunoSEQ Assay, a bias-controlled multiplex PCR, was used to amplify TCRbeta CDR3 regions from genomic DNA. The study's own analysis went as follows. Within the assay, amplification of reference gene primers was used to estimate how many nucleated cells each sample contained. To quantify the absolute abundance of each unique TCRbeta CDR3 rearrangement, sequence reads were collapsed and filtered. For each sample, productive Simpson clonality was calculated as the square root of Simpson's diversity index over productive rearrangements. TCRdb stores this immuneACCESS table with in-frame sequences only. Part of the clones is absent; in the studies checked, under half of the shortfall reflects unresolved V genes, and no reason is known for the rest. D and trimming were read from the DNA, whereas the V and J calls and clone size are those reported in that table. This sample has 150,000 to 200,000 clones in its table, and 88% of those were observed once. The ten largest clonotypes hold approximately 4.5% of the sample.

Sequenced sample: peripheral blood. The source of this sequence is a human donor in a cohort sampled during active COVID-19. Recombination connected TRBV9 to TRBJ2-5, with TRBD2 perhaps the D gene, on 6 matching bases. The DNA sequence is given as TGTGCCAGCAGCGTTTCGAATGATTTGCGGGGAGACCAAGAGACCCAGTACTTC. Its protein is CASSVSNDLRGDQETQYF.